Listed below are T cell receptor beta chains from one sample, sequenced in a study of CD8 T cells in Susac syndrome. TCRdb re-derived calls from the immunoSEQ multiplex PCR reads in MiXCR, one entry per CDR3 protein. The sample holds some 150,000 distinct CDR3 sequences, approximately 95% seen once. The specimen sequenced was CD4+ T cells from PBMCs. All receptors come from a human donor with Susac syndrome. Each CDR3 is given with its conserved first and last residue. The order of the fields is clone size, V gene, CDR3 protein. Not every row has a clone size; where given, it reads once, few, many or a size class.

clone size: NA; V gene: TRBV20-1; CDR3 protein: CSGQESTEAFF
clone size: NA; V gene: TRBV27; CDR3 protein: CASSLQGWGIQYF
clone size: NA; V gene: TRBV28; CDR3 protein: CASSLGGVPQETQYF
clone size: NA; V gene: TRBV12-5; CDR3 protein: CASGPGTREQYF
clone size: once; V gene: TRBV6-2/TRBV6-3; CDR3 protein: CASSYDVPKRRSGITDTQYF
clone size: NA; V gene: TRBV2; CDR3 protein: CASSELGQGNTEAFF
clone size: NA; V gene: TRBV2; CDR3 protein: CASSEGRGLGEQYF
clone size: NA; V gene: TRBV19; CDR3 protein: CASSIELTGGYTF
clone size: NA; V gene: TRBV20-1; CDR3 protein: CSARSPLQRGGINEQFF
clone size: NA; V gene: TRBV27; CDR3 protein: CASSTTGAASNYGYTF
clone size: NA; V gene: TRBV7-9; CDR3 protein: CASSLLGSNTEAFF